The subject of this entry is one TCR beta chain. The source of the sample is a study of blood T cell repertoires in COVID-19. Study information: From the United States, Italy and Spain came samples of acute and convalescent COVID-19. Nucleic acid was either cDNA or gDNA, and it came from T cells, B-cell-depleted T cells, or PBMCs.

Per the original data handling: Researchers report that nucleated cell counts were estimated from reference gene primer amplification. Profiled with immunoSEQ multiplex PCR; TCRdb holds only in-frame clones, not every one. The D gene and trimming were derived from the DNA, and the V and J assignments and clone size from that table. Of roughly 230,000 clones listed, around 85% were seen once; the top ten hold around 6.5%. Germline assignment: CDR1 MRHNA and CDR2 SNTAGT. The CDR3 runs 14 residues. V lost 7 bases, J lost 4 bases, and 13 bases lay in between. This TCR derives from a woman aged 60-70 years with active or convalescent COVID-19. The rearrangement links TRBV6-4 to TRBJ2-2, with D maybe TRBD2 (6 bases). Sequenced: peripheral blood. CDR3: CASKVSGATGELFF. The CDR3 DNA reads TGTGCCAGCAAGGTTAGCGGAGCCACCGGGGAGCTGTTTTTT.